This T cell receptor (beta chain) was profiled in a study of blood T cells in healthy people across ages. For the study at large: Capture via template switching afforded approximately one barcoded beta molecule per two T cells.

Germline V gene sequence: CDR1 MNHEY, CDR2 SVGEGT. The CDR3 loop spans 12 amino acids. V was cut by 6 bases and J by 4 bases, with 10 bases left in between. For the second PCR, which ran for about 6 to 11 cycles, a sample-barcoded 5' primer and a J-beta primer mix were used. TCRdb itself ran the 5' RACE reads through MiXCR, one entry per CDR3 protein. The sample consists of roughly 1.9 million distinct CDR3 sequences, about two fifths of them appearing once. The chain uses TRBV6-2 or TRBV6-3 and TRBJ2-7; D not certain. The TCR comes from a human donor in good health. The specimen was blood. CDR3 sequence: CASSPQPYEQYF. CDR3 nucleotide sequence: TGTGCCAGCAGCCCCCAGCCGTACGAGCAGTACTTC.